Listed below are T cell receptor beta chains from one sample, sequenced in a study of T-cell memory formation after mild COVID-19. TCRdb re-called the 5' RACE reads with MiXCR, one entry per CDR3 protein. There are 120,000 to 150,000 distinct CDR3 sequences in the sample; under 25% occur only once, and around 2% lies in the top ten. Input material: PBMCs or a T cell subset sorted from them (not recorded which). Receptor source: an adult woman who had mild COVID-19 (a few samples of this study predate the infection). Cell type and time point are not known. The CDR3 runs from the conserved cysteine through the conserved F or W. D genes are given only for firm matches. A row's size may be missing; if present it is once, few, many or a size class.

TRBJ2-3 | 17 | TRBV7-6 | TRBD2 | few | CASSLTSTSGRPDTQYF | TGTGCCAGCAGCCTGACTTCGACTAGCGGGAGGCCAGATACGCAGTATTTT
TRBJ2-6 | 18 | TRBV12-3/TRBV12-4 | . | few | CASSLSGWGFSGANVLTF | TGTGCCAGCAGTTTATCGGGGTGGGGATTCTCTGGGGCCAACGTCCTGACTTTC
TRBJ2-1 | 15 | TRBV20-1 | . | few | CSARRDDHSYNEQFF | TGCAGTGCCCGCAGGGACGATCACTCCTACAATGAGCAGTTCTTC
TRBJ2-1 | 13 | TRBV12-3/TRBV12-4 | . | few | CASSLLEINEQFF | TGTGCCAGCAGTTTGCTCGAAATTAATGAGCAGTTCTTC
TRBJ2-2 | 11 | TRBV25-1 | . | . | CASSGGRELFF | TGTGCCAGCAGTGGGGGTCGGGAGCTGTTTTTT
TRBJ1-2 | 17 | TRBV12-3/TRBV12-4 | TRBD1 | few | CASSFRNPGGARYGYTF | TGTGCCAGCAGTTTCCGGAATCCAGGGGGCGCTCGGTATGGCTACACCTTC
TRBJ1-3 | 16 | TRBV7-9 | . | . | CASSPRDSLSGNTIYF | TGTGCCAGCAGCCCTCGGGACTCCCTCTCTGGAAACACCATATATTTT
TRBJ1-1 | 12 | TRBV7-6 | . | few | CASSRVGGEAFF | TGTGCCAGCAGCCGAGTGGGCGGTGAAGCTTTCTTT
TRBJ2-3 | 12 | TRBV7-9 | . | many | CASSQDYPTQYF | TGTGCCAGCAGCCAAGACTATCCCACGCAGTATTTT
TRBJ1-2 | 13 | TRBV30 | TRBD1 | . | CAWSLPRGLGYTF | TGTGCCTGGAGTTTACCGAGGGGGCTCGGCTACACCTTC
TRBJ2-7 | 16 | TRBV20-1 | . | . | CSARDGQWPFPYEQYF | TGCAGTGCTAGGGACGGACAGTGGCCTTTTCCCTACGAGCAGTACTTC
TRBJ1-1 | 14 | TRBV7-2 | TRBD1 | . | CASSHWTGGTEAFF | TGTGCCAGCAGCCACTGGACAGGGGGCACTGAAGCTTTCTTT
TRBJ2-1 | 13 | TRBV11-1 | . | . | CASDKRKGSEQFF | TGTGCCAGCGACAAAAGAAAGGGCAGTGAGCAGTTCTTC
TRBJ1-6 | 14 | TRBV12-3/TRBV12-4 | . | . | CASQGSSYNSPLHF | TGTGCCAGTCAGGGGAGCTCCTATAATTCACCCCTCCACTTT
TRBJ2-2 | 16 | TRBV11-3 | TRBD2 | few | CASSPGTSIDTGELFF | TGTGCCAGCAGCCCAGGGACTAGCATAGACACCGGGGAGCTGTTTTTT
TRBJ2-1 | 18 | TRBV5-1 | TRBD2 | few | CASSLPEASGVVYNEQFF | TGCGCCAGCAGCTTACCCGAGGCTAGCGGGGTGGTCTACAATGAGCAGTTCTTC
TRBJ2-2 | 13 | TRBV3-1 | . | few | CASSHLTGGELFF | TGTGCCAGCAGCCATCTTACCGGGGGGGAGCTGTTTTTT
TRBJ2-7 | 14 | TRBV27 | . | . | CASSRTGTDYEQYF | TGTGCCAGCAGCCGAACCGGGACCGATTACGAGCAGTACTTC
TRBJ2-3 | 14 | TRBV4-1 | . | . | CASSGTAVTDTQYF | TGCGCCAGCAGCGGTACGGCCGTAACAGATACGCAGTATTTT
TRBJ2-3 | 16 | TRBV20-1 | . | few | CSATLGGRASTDTQYF | TGCAGTGCTACTCTGGGGGGGCGTGCTAGCACAGATACGCAGTATTTT
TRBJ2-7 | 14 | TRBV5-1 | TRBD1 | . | CASSQGDRVHEQYF | TGCGCCAGCAGCCAAGGGGACAGGGTCCACGAGCAGTACTTC
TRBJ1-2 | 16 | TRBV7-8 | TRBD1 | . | CASSNTPGTGDYGYTF | TGTGCCAGCAGCAATACTCCCGGGACAGGGGACTATGGCTACACCTTC
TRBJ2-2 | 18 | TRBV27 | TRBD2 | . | CASSYSNLAGGPTGELFF | TGTGCCAGCAGCTATTCTAATCTAGCGGGGGGTCCCACCGGGGAGCTGTTTTTT
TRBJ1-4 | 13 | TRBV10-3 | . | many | CAISEPRREKLFF | TGTGCCATCAGTGAGCCGAGGCGTGAAAAACTGTTTTTT
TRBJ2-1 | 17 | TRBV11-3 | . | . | CASSYTSRDRVYNEQFF | TGTGCCAGCAGCTACACCTCGAGGGACCGAGTCTACAATGAGCAGTTCTTC
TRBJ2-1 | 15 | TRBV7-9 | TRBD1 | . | CASSPTLTGGREQFF | TGTGCCAGCAGCCCAACCCTGACAGGGGGCCGGGAGCAGTTCTTC
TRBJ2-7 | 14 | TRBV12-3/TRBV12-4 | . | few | CASQKGVESYEQYF | TGTGCCAGCCAAAAGGGCGTTGAATCCTACGAGCAGTACTTC
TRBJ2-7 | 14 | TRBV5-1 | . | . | CASSRLGKRYEQYF | TGCGCCAGCTCCCGTCTGGGGAAACGATACGAGCAGTACTTC
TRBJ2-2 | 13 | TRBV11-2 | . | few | CASSLFPTGELFF | TGTGCCAGCAGCCTCTTTCCCACCGGGGAGCTGTTTTTT
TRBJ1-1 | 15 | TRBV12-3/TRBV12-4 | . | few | CASSITPTGTTEAFF | TGTGCCAGCAGTATCACCCCCACCGGGACTACTGAAGCTTTCTTT
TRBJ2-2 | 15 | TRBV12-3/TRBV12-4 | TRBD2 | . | CASSLGLGYTGELFF | TGTGCCAGCAGCCTGGGACTAGGATACACCGGGGAGCTGTTTTTT
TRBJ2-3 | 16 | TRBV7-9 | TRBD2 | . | CASSLGWTSTTDTQYF | TGTGCCAGCAGCTTAGGGTGGACTAGCACGACAGATACGCAGTATTTT
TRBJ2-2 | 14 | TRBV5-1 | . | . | CASSLVSGTGELFF | TGCGCCAGCAGCTTGGTTAGCGGAACCGGGGAGCTGTTTTTT
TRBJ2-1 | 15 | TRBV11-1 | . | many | CASSSWGGTYNEQFF | TGTGCCAGCAGCTCCTGGGGGGGGACATACAATGAGCAGTTCTTC
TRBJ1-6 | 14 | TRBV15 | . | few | CATSRDPFNSPLHF | TGTGCCACCAGCAGAGATCCCTTTAATTCACCCCTCCACTTT
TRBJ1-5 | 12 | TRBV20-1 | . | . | CSAGGFNQPQHF | TGCAGTGCTGGTGGGTTCAATCAGCCCCAGCATTTT
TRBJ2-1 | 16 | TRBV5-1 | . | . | CASRPVPLAGRNEQFF | TGCGCCAGCAGGCCCGTCCCTCTAGCCGGGCGCAATGAGCAGTTCTTC
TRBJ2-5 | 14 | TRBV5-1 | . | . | CASSSFPGAETQYF | TGCGCCAGCAGCTCTTTCCCAGGGGCAGAGACCCAGTACTTC
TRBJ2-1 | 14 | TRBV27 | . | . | CASSLRRPYNEQFF | TGTGCCAGCAGTTTGAGAAGGCCCTACAATGAGCAGTTCTTC
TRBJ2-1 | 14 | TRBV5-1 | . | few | CASSLVLESGEQFF | TGCGCCAGCAGCTTGGTTTTGGAAAGTGGTGAGCAGTTCTTC
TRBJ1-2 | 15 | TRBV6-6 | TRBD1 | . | CASSDWDRGFSGYTF | TGTGCCAGCAGTGACTGGGACAGGGGATTCTCTGGCTACACCTTC
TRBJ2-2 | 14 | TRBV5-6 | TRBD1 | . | CASSTDRGLGELFF | TGTGCCAGCAGCACGGACAGGGGGCTCGGGGAGCTGTTTTTT
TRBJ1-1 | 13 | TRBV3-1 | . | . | CASSQGERTEAFF | TGTGCCAGCAGCCAAGGGGAGAGGACTGAAGCTTTCTTT
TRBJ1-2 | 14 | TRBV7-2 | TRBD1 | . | CASSFRDSPFGYTF | TGTGCCAGCAGCTTCCGGGACAGTCCGTTCGGCTACACCTTC
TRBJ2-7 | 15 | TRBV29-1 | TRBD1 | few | CSVERSGQGSYEQYF | TGCAGCGTTGAACGTTCGGGACAGGGCTCCTACGAGCAGTACTTC
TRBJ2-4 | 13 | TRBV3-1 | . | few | CASSGGVKNIQYF | TGTGCCAGCAGCGGGGGTGTCAAAAACATTCAGTACTTC
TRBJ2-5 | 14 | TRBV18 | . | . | CASSPPMYLETQYF | TGTGCCAGCTCACCACCGATGTACCTCGAGACCCAGTACTTC
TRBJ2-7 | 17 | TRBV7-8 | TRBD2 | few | CASSPGTSGGAVYEQYF | TGTGCCAGCAGCCCAGGGACTAGCGGGGGGGCGGTTTACGAGCAGTACTTC
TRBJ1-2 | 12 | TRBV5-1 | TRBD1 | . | CASTGGQLGYTF | TGCGCCAGCACAGGGGGCCAGCTTGGCTACACCTTC
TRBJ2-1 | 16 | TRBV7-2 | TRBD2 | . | CASSLFASGRASEQFF | TGTGCCAGCAGCTTATTTGCTAGCGGGAGGGCTAGTGAGCAGTTCTTC
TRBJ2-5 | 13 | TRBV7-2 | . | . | CASSQGRQETQYF | TGTGCCAGCAGCCAGGGACGGCAAGAGACCCAGTACTTC
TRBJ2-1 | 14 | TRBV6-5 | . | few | CASSPRRRNNEQFF | TGTGCCAGCAGTCCAAGGCGGAGAAACAATGAGCAGTTCTTC
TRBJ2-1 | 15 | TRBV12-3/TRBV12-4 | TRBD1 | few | CASSLVGQGANEQFF | TGTGCCAGCAGTTTGGTCGGACAGGGGGCGAATGAGCAGTTCTTC
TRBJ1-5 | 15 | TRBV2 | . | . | CASSVSAPSNQPQHF | TGTGCCAGCAGTGTATCAGCACCCAGCAATCAGCCCCAGCATTTT
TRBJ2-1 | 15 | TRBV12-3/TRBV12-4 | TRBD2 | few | CASSPAGGPGGEQFF | TGTGCCAGCAGTCCAGCGGGAGGGCCGGGCGGTGAGCAGTTCTTC